These 20 T cell receptor beta chains came from one sample sequenced in a study of cytomegalovirus exposure and HLA in healthy donors. This PCR relied on a set of 60 Vbeta primers and 13 Jbeta primers. Some clones are missing from TCRdb's copy, which holds only in-frame ones; the method was immunoSEQ multiplex PCR. This table has 310,000 or so clones, about 87% appearing once. The material sequenced was PBMCs. These receptors were collected from a woman between 18 and 30 years old in good health and CMV-seronegative.

V and J are TRBV4-1 and TRBJ2-3; 11 positions match TRBD2. Germline assignment: CDR1 MGHRA and CDR2 YSYEKL. The length of the CDR3 is 14 residues. Germline trimming cut 4 bases from V and 14 bases from J; bases unmatched to any gene: 11. The CDR3 coding sequence is TGCGCCAGCAGCCGCGGACTACTAGCGGGGGCGAGGTATTTT. It specifies CASSRGLLAGARYF.

The CDR3 here is CASSRGDSYEQYF. For the CDR3, the DNA is TGTGCCAGCAGTCGCGGGGATTCCTACGAGCAGTACTTC. The genes are TRBV6-5 and TRBJ2-7; TRBD2 is a possible D gene (6 bases). Per germline, CDR1 MNHEY and CDR2 SVGAGI. V was clipped by 5 bases and J by 1 base, with 9 bases between them. This CDR3 region has 13 residues.

The V call is TRBV2, the J call TRBJ1-2; 9 bases match TRBD1. Germline V gene data show CDR1 as SNHLY and CDR2 as FYNNEI. The CDR3 is made up of 14 amino acids. J lost 3 bases, V lost 2 bases, and 1 base had no gene match. The CDR3 sequence is CASSETGGDYGYTF. In DNA form, the CDR3 reads TGTGCCAGCAGTGAAACAGGGGGCGACTATGGCTACACCTTC.

The CDR3, as DNA: TGTGCCAGCAGTCGCACCCGAACGGGTGATGGCTACACCTTC. It yields the protein CASSRTRTGDGYTF. The V call is TRBV2, the J call TRBJ1-2, with unresolved D. V shed 5 bases and J shed 6 bases, with 16 bases lying between them. The CDR3 has 14 amino acids. Germline V gene lookup returns CDR1 SNHLY and CDR2 FYNNEI.

V is TRBV5-1 and J is TRBJ1-4; no firm D call. The CDR3 consists of 12 residues. V was trimmed by 7 bases and J by 4 bases, leaving 8 bases between them. Per the germline V gene, CDR1 is SGHRS and CDR2 is YFSETQ. The CDR3 spells CASRGNNEKLFF. In nucleotides, the CDR3 is TGCGCCAGCCGCGGGAATAATGAAAAACTGTTTTTT.

The chain uses TRBV7-8 and TRBJ2-7; tentative D call: TRBD2 (6 bases). The CDR3 is 14 amino acids. Germline V lookup: CDR1 SGHVS, CDR2 FQNEAQ. The V end lost 1 base, the J end lost 2 bases, and 9 bases lay between the germline ends. The CDR3 sequence is CASSLDGGTYEQYF. CDR3 coding DNA: TGTGCCAGCAGCTTAGACGGGGGAACCTACGAGCAGTACTTC.

The J gene is TRBJ2-6, the V gene TRBV2, with 7 positions matching TRBD1. Germline V CDR1 and CDR2: SNHLY, FYNNEI. The V and J ends lost 4 bases and 0 bases, in that order; junction bases with no gene match: 9. The CDR3 has 18 residues. CDR3: CASSVRQGFFSGANVLTF. In DNA, the CDR3 is TGTGCCAGCAGTGTAAGACAGGGATTTTTCTCTGGGGCCAACGTCCTGACTTTC.

The rearrangement uses TRBV5-1 and TRBJ2-7; 10 bases match TRBD2. Germline loops: CDR1 SGHRS, CDR2 YFSETQ. Trimming at V came to 4 bases and at J to 1 base, leaving 8 bases not matched to a gene. The CDR3 is 16 residues long. CDR3: CASSPSFSGGSYEQYF. The CDR3 DNA sequence: TGCGCCAGCAGCCCATCCTTTAGCGGGGGGTCCTACGAGCAGTACTTC.

The chain couples TRBV6-5 to TRBJ2-7; D not resolved. Germline values: CDR1 MNHEY, CDR2 SVGAGI. The CDR3 extends over 13 amino acids. Trimming cost V 5 bases and J 5 bases, with 13 bases left between them. In DNA, the CDR3 is TGTGCCAGCAGTGTGCTAGGAGAAAACGAGCAGTACTTC. It translates to CASSVLGENEQYF.

The rearrangement uses TRBV10-3 and TRBJ2-5, with 8 bases lining up with TRBD2. From germline, CDR1 is ENHRY and CDR2 SYGVKD. The CDR3 has 17 amino acids. V trimming: 3 bases; J trimming: 4 bases; junction bases outside the gene matches: 13. The CDR3 DNA reads as TGTGCCATCAGTGAATCCGTGGCGCCCGGGAGGGGAGAGACCCAGTACTTC. Translating gives CAISESVAPGRGETQYF.

This rearrangement joins TRBV6-5 to TRBJ1-6; D gene unclear. Per the germline V gene, CDR1 is MNHEY and CDR2 is SVGAGI. Trimming removed 5 bases from V and 9 bases from J, with 11 bases in between. The CDR3 is 13 residues long. CDR3 protein: CASSEPGGSPLHF. CDR3 nucleotides: TGTGCCAGCAGTGAACCCGGCGGTTCACCCCTCCACTTT.

This clone was picked up one time. CDR3 sequence reads: CASRAGGTGKTGELFF. CDR3 DNA sequence: TGTGCCAGCAGGGCCGGTGGGACAGGGAAGACCGGGGAGCTGTTTTTT. V and J are TRBV2 and TRBJ2-2; 9 positions agree with TRBD1. The germline V gene has CDR1 SNHLY and CDR2 FYNNEI. V gave up 6 bases and J gave up 5 bases; unmatched junction bases: 10. This CDR3 region has 16 residues.

This clone was seen more than once but under ten times. J is TRBJ2-7 and V is TRBV5-1; D possibly corresponds to TRBD2 (6 bases). Trimming shortened V by 0 bases and J by 2 bases, and 12 bases separated the two germline ends. This CDR3 comprises 15 residues. Germline V CDR1 and CDR2: SGHRS, YFSETQ. The CDR3 protein is CASSLVGGSAYEQYF. For the CDR3, the DNA is TGCGCCAGCAGCTTGGTCGGAGGGTCAGCCTACGAGCAGTACTTC.

This sequence joins TRBV6-6 and TRBJ2-3; D not certain. Germline assignment: CDR1 MNHNY and CDR2 SVGAGI (reference sequence). The CDR3 is 11 residues long. V lost 7 bases to trimming and J lost 2 bases, with 4 bases between them. CDR3 bases: TGTGCCAGCACCTTCACAGATACGCAGTATTTT. It yields the protein CASTFTDTQYF.

The chain recombines TRBV6-1 with TRBJ2-7; no reliable D call. The CDR3 extends over 12 amino acids. Looked up from germline, CDR1 is MNHNS and CDR2 is SASEGT. Trimming took 7 bases from V and 2 from J, leaving 9 bases between them. The CDR3 is CASTQDPYEQYF. The CDR3 region has the DNA TGTGCCAGCACTCAGGATCCCTACGAGCAGTACTTC.

The rearrangement links TRBV14 to TRBJ2-4, with a weak D call TRBD2 (6 bases). The germline gives CDR1 SGHDN, CDR2 FVKESK. V was pared by 0 bases and J by 1 base, with 13 bases between. There are 17 residues in the CDR3. CDR3 nucleotide sequence: TGTGCCAGCAGCCAAGATGGCGGCGGGGTCGCCAAAAACATTCAGTACTTC. As protein: CASSQDGGGVAKNIQYF.

In this sample, this clone turned up a few times. This chain links TRBV2 with TRBJ1-2, with 10 bases fitting TRBD1. This CDR3 comprises 15 residues. CDR1 and CDR2 from the germline V gene are SNHLY and FYNNEI. With 4 bases clipped from V and 8 bases from J, the junction kept 10 bases outside the gene matches. CDR3 DNA: TGTGCCAGCAGTGGAGGGAGACAGGGGGCGCGAGGCTACACCTTC. Translated: CASSGGRQGARGYTF.

V usage is TRBV6-4 and J usage is TRBJ2-3, with D possibly being TRBD2 (5 bases). This CDR3 region has 15 residues. Germline V gives CDR1 MRHNA, CDR2 SNTAGT. V dropped 0 bases and J dropped 0 bases, with 7 bases sitting between them. CDR3 residues: CASSDSAGSTDTQYF. The CDR3 DNA reads as TGTGCCAGCAGTGACTCGGCGGGTAGCACAGATACGCAGTATTTT.

The chain recombines TRBV6-1 with TRBJ2-1; a possible D gene is TRBD2 (5 bases). Germline CDR1 is MNHNS and CDR2 is SASEGT. V was clipped by 1 base and J by 4 bases, with 11 bases between them. CDR3 size: 15 residues. DNA for the CDR3: TGTGCCAGCAGTGAAGATAGAAGACTATACAATGAGCAGTTCTTC. Translating it yields CASSEDRRLYNEQFF.

This clone was seen a few times. The genes are TRBV5-8 and TRBJ1-5; 7 bases match TRBD1. Germline-derived CDR1 and CDR2 are SGHTS and YDEGEE. After removal of 5 bases from V and 4 bases from J, the junction contained 3 bases not matched to a gene. The CDR3 loop spans 13 amino acids. The CDR3 sequence is CASSSTGNQPQHF. The CDR3 DNA reads as TGTGCCAGCAGTTCGACAGGGAATCAGCCCCAGCATTTT.